A single sample gave rise to the 14 T cell receptor beta chains below, sequenced in a study of blood T cell repertoires in COVID-19. The method was immunoSEQ multiplex PCR; TCRdb's version includes in-frame clones alone and lacks a portion of them. The table has about 120,000 clones, approximately 80% seen once. Sequenced material: peripheral blood. Every receptor here comes from a man aged 35 to 55 with active or convalescent COVID-19.

V and J are TRBV6-5 and TRBJ1-2, with 7 nucleotides matching TRBD1. This CDR3 has 15 residues. In germline, CDR1 is MNHEY, CDR2 SVGAGI. J gave up 1 base and V 6 bases, and 8 bases lay outside the gene matches. This chain's CDR3 is CASRPVTGVNYGYTF. CDR3 in DNA: TGTGCCAGCAGGCCCGTCACAGGGGTTAACTATGGCTACACCTTC.

This clone was seen only a few times. The sample carries other DNA sequences with the same CDR3. This sequence joins TRBV5-8 and TRBJ1-1; D remains ambiguous. The CDR3 is made up of 13 amino acids. Germline V gene data show CDR1 as SGHTS and CDR2 as YDEGEE. Trimming stripped 0 bases from V and 1 base from J, with 4 bases between. The CDR3 loop is CASSLEQNTEAFF. In DNA, the CDR3 is TGTGCCAGCAGCTTGGAACAGAACACTGAAGCTTTCTTT.

This sequence joins TRBV6-5 and TRBJ1-1, with TRBD1 matching 9 bases. This CDR3 region has 13 residues. Germline V gene sequence: CDR1 MNHEY, CDR2 SVGAGI. V shed 5 bases, J shed 7 bases, and the junction held 5 bases outside the gene matches. The CDR3 nucleotides are TGTGCCAGCAGTCCCGGGACAGGGTTTGAAGCTTTCTTT. Translating gives CASSPGTGFEAFF.

This clone was seen repeatedly, ten times or more. This sequence joins TRBV7-2 and TRBJ1-1, with D tentatively TRBD1 (5 bases). Trimming took 5 bases from V and 4 from J, leaving 11 bases between them. The CDR3 totals 13 residues. Germline V gene data show CDR1 as SGHTA and CDR2 as FQGNSA. This CDR3 is CASSGAVATEAFF. The CDR3 bases are TGTGCCAGCAGCGGGGCCGTAGCCACTGAAGCTTTCTTT. Variable domain in full (rest from reference TRBV7-2 and TRBJ1-1): GAGVSQSPSNKVTEKGKDVELRCDPISGHTALYWYRQSLGQGLEFLIYFQGNSAPDKSGLPSDRFSAERTGGSVSTLTIQRTQQEDSAVYLCASSGAVATEAFFGQGTRLTVV.

Only a few counts were recorded for this clone. The chain couples TRBV29-1 to TRBJ2-7, with 10 bases aligning to TRBD1. This CDR3 spans 13 amino acids. The ends lost 8 bases at V and 7 bases at J; junction bases unmatched: 11. Germline assignment: CDR1 SQVTM and CDR2 ANQGSEA. As DNA, the CDR3 is TGCAGCTTTCGAGGACAGGGGGTGGGAGAGCAGTACTTC. This translates into CSFRGQGVGEQYF.

The chain recombines TRBV12-3 or TRBV12-4 with TRBJ1-2; D not certain. The CDR3 is made up of 11 amino acids. V lost 4 bases, J lost 4 bases, and 4 bases lay in between. The CDR3 DNA reads as TGTGCCAGCAGTTGGCTCTATGGCTACACCTTC. Amino acid sequence: CASSWLYGYTF.

This chain uses TRBV4-3 with TRBJ1-1; TRBD1 is a possible D gene (5 bases). Germline loops: CDR1 LGHNA, CDR2 YSLEER. V dropped 1 base and J dropped 1 base, with 16 bases sitting between them. CDR3 length: 17 amino acids. CDR3 residues: CASSQGSGGRKNTEAFF. The CDR3 DNA reads TGCGCCAGCAGCCAAGGTTCGGGGGGACGAAAGAACACTGAAGCTTTCTTT.

This clone was counted a few times. V and J are TRBV3-1 (or the pseudogene TRBV3-2) and TRBJ2-1; D possibly corresponds to TRBD2 (6 bases). Germline V gives CDR1 LGHDT, CDR2 YNNKEL (reference sequence). The CDR3 length is 17 residues. V was cut by 0 bases and J by 1 base, with 13 bases left in between. Here the CDR3 reads CASSQERRVRSYNEQFF. In DNA, the CDR3 is TGTGCCAGCAGCCAAGAAAGGAGGGTCAGGTCCTACAATGAGCAGTTCTTC.

The J gene is TRBJ1-1, the V gene TRBV28; D ambiguous. CDR3 length: 15 residues. The germline CDR1 and CDR2 sequences are MDHEN and SYDVKM. V was trimmed by 4 bases and J by 1 base, leaving 13 bases between them. In DNA form, the CDR3 reads TGTGCCAGCAGTTCCCCGGGGAGCTGGAACACTGAAGCTTTCTTT. Its translation is CASSSPGSWNTEAFF.

The chain is built from TRBV11-2 and TRBJ1-1, with 9 bases aligning to TRBD1. Looked up from germline, CDR1 is SGHAT and CDR2 is FQNNGV. CDR3 size: 16 residues. J was trimmed by 5 bases and V by 7 bases; bases with no gene match: 14. This CDR3 is CASTEPGGGTGTEAFF. DNA for the CDR3: TGTGCCAGCACCGAACCCGGTGGGGGGACAGGGACTGAAGCTTTCTTT.

The CDR3 DNA sequence: TGTGCCAGCAGCGGCCCCCTTTTGAGCCCTGAAGCTTTCTTT. It specifies CASSGPLLSPEAFF. V usage is TRBV9 and J usage is TRBJ1-1, with D unresolved. CDR3 size: 14 residues. Trimming took off 3 bases at V and 6 bases at J, with 15 bases between the two ends. Germline values: CDR1 SGDLS, CDR2 YYNGEE.

This chain joins TRBV7-2 and TRBJ1-2, with TRBD1 matching 7 bases. Losses at the gene ends were 5 bases for V and 6 bases for J; bases not matched to a gene: 9. CDR3 length: 14 residues. Per germline, CDR1 SGHTA and CDR2 FQGNSA. The CDR3 sequence: CASSPDRGQDGYTF. The CDR3 DNA reads as TGTGCCAGCAGCCCAGATAGGGGGCAGGATGGCTACACCTTC.

Regarding this clone: Other DNA sequences in this specimen translate into the identical CDR3. The chain combines TRBV29-1 with TRBJ2-5; D is perhaps TRBD2 (7 bases). CDR3 size: 13 residues. Trimming stripped 4 bases from V and 3 bases from J, with 12 bases between. Germline CDR1 SQVTM, CDR2 ANQGSEA. In nucleotides, the CDR3 is TGCAGCGTTGGATGGGGGGGCAAAGAGACCCAGTACTTC. It is translated as CSVGWGGKETQYF.

The chain employs TRBV2 and TRBJ2-1; the match to TRBD2 covers 11 bases. Germline values: CDR1 SNHLY, CDR2 FYNNEI. With 8 bases clipped from V and 6 bases from J, the junction kept 6 bases outside the gene matches. The CDR3 consists of 14 residues. CDR3 nucleotide sequence: TGTGCCAGCCTAGCGGGAGGAAGAGGCAATGAGCAGTTCTTC. This encodes CASLAGGRGNEQFF.